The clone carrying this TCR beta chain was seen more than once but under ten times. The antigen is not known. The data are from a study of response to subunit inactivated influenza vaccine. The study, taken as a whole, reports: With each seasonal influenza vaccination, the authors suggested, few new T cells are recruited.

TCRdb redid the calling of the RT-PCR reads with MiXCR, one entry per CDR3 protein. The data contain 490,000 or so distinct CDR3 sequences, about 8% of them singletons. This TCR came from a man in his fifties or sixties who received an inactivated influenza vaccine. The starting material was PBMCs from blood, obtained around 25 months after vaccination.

CDR3 loop: CASSRAGQGYNEQFF. CDR3 coding DNA: TGTGCCAGCAGCCGAGCGGGACAGGGATACAATGAGCAGTTCTTC. The rearrangement links TRBV14 to TRBJ2-1; TRBD1 aligns across 9 bases. The CDR3 runs to 15 residues. Trimming removed 4 bases from V and 4 bases from J; junction bases left unmatched: 5. Germline V gene lookup returns CDR1 SGHDN and CDR2 FVKESK.